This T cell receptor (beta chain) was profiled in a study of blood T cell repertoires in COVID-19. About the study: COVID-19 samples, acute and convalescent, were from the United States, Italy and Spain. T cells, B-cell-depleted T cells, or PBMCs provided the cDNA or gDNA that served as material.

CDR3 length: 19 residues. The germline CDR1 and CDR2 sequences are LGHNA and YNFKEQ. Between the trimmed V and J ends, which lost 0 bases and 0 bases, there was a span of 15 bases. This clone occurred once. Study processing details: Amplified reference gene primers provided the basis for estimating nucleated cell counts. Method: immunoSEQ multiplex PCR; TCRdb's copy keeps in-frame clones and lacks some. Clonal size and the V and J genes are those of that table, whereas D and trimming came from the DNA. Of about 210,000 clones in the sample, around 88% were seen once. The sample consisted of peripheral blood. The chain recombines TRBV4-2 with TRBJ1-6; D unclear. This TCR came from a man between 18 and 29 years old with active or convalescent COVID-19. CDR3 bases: TGTGCCAGCAGCCAAGATCCCGGGTACAAGAGCTCCTATAATTCACCCCTCCACTTT. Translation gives CASSQDPGYKSSYNSPLHF.